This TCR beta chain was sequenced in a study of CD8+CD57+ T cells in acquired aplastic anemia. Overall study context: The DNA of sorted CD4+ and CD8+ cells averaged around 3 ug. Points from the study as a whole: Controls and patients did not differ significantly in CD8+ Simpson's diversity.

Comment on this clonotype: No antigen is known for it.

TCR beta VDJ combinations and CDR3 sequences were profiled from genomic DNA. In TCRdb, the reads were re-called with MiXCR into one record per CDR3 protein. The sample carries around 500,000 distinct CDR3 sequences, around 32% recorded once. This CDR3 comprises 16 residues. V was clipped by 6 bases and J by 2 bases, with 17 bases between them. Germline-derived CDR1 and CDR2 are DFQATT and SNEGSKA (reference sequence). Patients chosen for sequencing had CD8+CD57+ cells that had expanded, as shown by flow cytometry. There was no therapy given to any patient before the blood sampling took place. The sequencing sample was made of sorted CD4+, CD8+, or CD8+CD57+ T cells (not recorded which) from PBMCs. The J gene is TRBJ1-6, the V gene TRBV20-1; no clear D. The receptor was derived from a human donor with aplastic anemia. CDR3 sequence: CSAPRAEYTYNSPLHF. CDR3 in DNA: TGCAGTGCACCTAGGGCAGAATACACCTATAATTCACCCCTCCACTTT.